The rows below give T cell receptor beta chains drawn from one sample of a study of monozygotic twins with inflammatory bowel disease. TCRdb reprocessed the 5' RACE reads and stores each CDR3 protein as one record, lacking DNA. The sample holds 300,000 to 400,000 distinct CDR3 sequences. The source material was blood. The receptor set was obtained from a human donor with ulcerative colitis or Crohn's disease, or a healthy co-twin of an affected twin (not recorded which). Both conserved end residues are part of each CDR3.

V,J,CDR3
TRBV5-1,TRBJ2-3,CASSFVAGASDTQYF
TRBV7-3,TRBJ2-2,CASSLRQRGPTGELFF
TRBV5-1,TRBJ2-1,CASSFFFSGSSYNEQFF
TRBV27,TRBJ1-3,CASSPGLISGNTIYF
TRBV7-9,TRBJ2-1,CASSLEVAEQFF
TRBV15,TRBJ2-3,CATSRDPADTQYF
TRBV24-1,TRBJ2-3,CATSDLKRGSTDTQYF
TRBV7-2,TRBJ2-5,CASSAGLAGASQTQYF
TRBV20-1,TRBJ2-2,CSAQGRLASNTGELFF
TRBV10-3,TRBJ2-3,CATLAGGSDTQYF
TRBV15,TRBJ1-1,CATSREKGIEAFF
TRBV2,TRBJ2-2,CASRGDPSPGELFF
TRBV11-2,TRBJ1-4,CASSLSNQKLFF
TRBV5-1,TRBJ1-1,CASSLGVTATEAFF
TRBV20-1,TRBJ1-6,CSSNGAKENSPLHF
TRBV7-9,TRBJ2-1,CASSMTSGGPPEQFF
TRBV20-1,TRBJ2-5,CSAREVSGGAGETQYF
TRBV7-3,TRBJ2-1,CASSLRVSSYNEQFF
TRBV20-1,TRBJ2-1,CSAPTGVNEQFF
TRBV29-1,TRBJ1-2,CSVIGGQAARYTF
TRBV2,TRBJ2-2,CASSELPAGNTGELFF
TRBV9,TRBJ2-5,CASGDKGTQYF
TRBV3-1,TRBJ2-1,CASSLIPGLAQGEQFF
TRBV24-1,TRBJ2-1,CATSGTGIEQFF
TRBV7-2,TRBJ2-4,CASSRRDYLAKNIQYF
TRBV20-1,TRBJ1-5,CSPGGRGNQPQHF
TRBV7-9,TRBJ2-2,CASRLAGGPNTGELFF
TRBV5-1,TRBJ1-1,CASSTQGIGKEAFF
TRBV13,TRBJ2-1,CASSTSASYNEQFF
TRBV11-2,TRBJ2-5,CASSSPGQGQETQYF
TRBV18,TRBJ1-1,CASSGQLNTEAFF
TRBV5-6,TRBJ2-7,CASSLGGLVSYEQYF
TRBV3-1,TRBJ1-1,CASSQGLGTEACF
TRBV12-3/TRBV12-4,TRBJ1-2,CASSAGTGGLGYTF
TRBV20-1,TRBJ2-7,CSASSSEYEQYF
TRBV11-2,TRBJ1-2,CASSALQARTYGYTF
TRBV21-1,TRBJ2-5,CASSNRETRQETQYF
TRBV11-1,TRBJ2-1,CASSLGIGTAGSYNEQFF
TRBV5-1,TRBJ2-1,CASSLAGGVGEFF
TRBV20-1,TRBJ2-1,CSAGRGGSRSYNEQFF
TRBV11-1,TRBJ2-4,CASSLGDFDRRIAKNIQYF
TRBV6-2/TRBV6-3,TRBJ1-5,CASNRAINSNQPQHF
TRBV6-4,TRBJ2-2,CASSDSAGDHTGELFF
TRBV28,TRBJ2-3,CASSPARLAGTDTQYF
TRBV12-3/TRBV12-4,TRBJ1-4,CASSSSGLTNEKLFF
TRBV20-1,TRBJ2-2,CSALQSGELFF
TRBV20-1,TRBJ2-3,CSASPGNTQYF
TRBV20-1,TRBJ2-2,CSARDGQGLPTGELFF
TRBV7-9,TRBJ1-1,CASESRAGTEAFF
TRBV14,TRBJ1-5,CASSQGQAGQPQHF
TRBV20-1,TRBJ2-1,CSARYGEPYHNEQFF
TRBV5-1,TRBJ2-4,CASSLVGENIQYF
TRBV20-1,TRBJ2-1,CSARPGTSRSSYNEQFF
TRBV13,TRBJ1-2,CASSLGDRANYGYTF
TRBV7-9,TRBJ2-3,CASSPGQENTDTQYF
TRBV12-3/TRBV12-4,TRBJ1-5,CASSGEGPRFGNQPQHF